Listed below are T cell receptor beta chains from one sample, sequenced in a study of blood T cell repertoires in COVID-19. The protocol was immunoSEQ multiplex PCR, while the TCRdb copy is restricted to in-frame clones and leaves out a portion. Of about 110,000 clones in the sample, approximately 86% were seen once. The sequencing sample was made of peripheral blood. The origin of the receptors is a woman aged 50 to 60 with active or convalescent COVID-19. Both conserved end residues are part of each CDR3. Expanded clones are given a class, and other clones once, few, many or no size at all.

size,J,V,CDR3
.,TRBJ2-2,TRBV4-1,CAAGNSNTGELFF
.,TRBJ2-3,TRBV14,CASSQGRGRTDTQYF
.,TRBJ2-5,TRBV24-1,CATSEAGPGETQYF
.,TRBJ2-1,TRBV10-1,CASSESMSGRLFEQFF
.,TRBJ2-5,TRBV6-1,CASSGEISGREDF
.,TRBJ2-2,TRBV3-1/TRBV3-2,CASSRDTTNTGELFF
.,TRBJ1-1,TRBV19,CASIRGGIAEAFF
once,TRBJ1-2,TRBV9,CASSVGDSHYGYTF
.,TRBJ2-3,TRBV9,CASSPSGGPDTQYF
.,TRBJ2-6,TRBV5-4,CASSLQTGRWGANVLTF
.,TRBJ2-1,TRBV19,CASSIQATSGLTLYNEQFF
.,TRBJ1-3,TRBV11-2,CASSLKAAGNTIYF
.,TRBJ1-2,TRBV6-5,CASSSGQGLNYGYTF
.,TRBJ2-1,TRBV28,CASSLRGGNEQFF
once,TRBJ2-5,TRBV5-4,CASSTEREGQETQYF
.,TRBJ2-3,TRBV5-1,CASRLTGFADTQYF
.,TRBJ1-1,TRBV15,CATSRAPGQGVDEAFF
.,TRBJ1-2,TRBV25-1,CASSEPGGGADYGYTF
.,TRBJ2-1,TRBV2,CASIPGQGLPSYNEQFF
once,TRBJ1-1,TRBV4-2,CASSQEAGAGAEAFF
.,TRBJ2-7,TRBV30,CAWSSGGSGQYF
once,TRBJ2-7,TRBV4-1,CASSQESPGPYEQYF
.,TRBJ2-2,TRBV6-5,CASRSTGSTGELFF
.,TRBJ2-5,TRBV4-2,CASSQDPSGTRQYF
.,TRBJ1-5,TRBV2,CASSGQGNNQPQHF
few,TRBJ1-1,TRBV4-2,CASSPQGDITEAFF
.,TRBJ1-1,TRBV28,CASSFGFLKGRRYTEAFF
.,TRBJ2-7,TRBV4-2,CASSQGEEAGGPSLQYF
.,TRBJ2-1,TRBV18,CASSPPMADEQFF
.,TRBJ2-7,TRBV18,CASSPLSGHHYEQYF
.,TRBJ1-2,TRBV4-2,CASSQARTALSGYTF
.,TRBJ2-7,TRBV9,CASSEGTSGSYEQYF
.,TRBJ2-1,TRBV27,CASSHSYNEQFF
.,TRBJ2-5,TRBV2,CASGTGETQYF
.,TRBJ2-1,TRBV30,CAWWRDYNEQFF
.,TRBJ1-5,TRBV10-3,CAIRAGQDSNQPQHF
few,TRBJ2-1,TRBV6-2/TRBV6-3,CASSYTTTRDYEQFF
.,TRBJ2-7,TRBV4-3,CASSYGEGSYEQYF
.,TRBJ2-4,TRBV18,CASSRDSLETLAKNIQYF
.,TRBJ2-7,TRBV4-3,CASSRQGTSVGKFYEQYF
.,TRBJ1-1,TRBV28,CASSLIPGRPEAFF
.,TRBJ1-2,TRBV28,CASSSDITNYGYTF
.,TRBJ2-5,TRBV5-6,CASSLAKQGETQYF
.,TRBJ1-2,TRBV28,CASSRNRGAFYGYTF
.,TRBJ2-6,TRBV5-1,CASSLALSGANVLTF
.,TRBJ2-3,TRBV28,CASTLRGRTDTQYF